Listed below are T cell receptor beta chains from one sample, sequenced in a study of PD-1 blockade in classical Hodgkin lymphoma. This table comes from immunoSEQ multiplex PCR, and its TCRdb copy is limited to in-frame clones, with some not included. The repertoire includes about 93,000 clones, approximately 80% of them detected once, and about 16% sits in the top ten. Here the sequenced sample was peripheral blood mononuclear cells (PBMCs), taken before the second cycle of nivolumab. The receptors shown here come from a human donor with classical Hodgkin lymphoma. Each CDR3 is given with its conserved first and last residue. The D gene is left open where the match is weak. The size entry is marked missing in some rows and otherwise reads once, few, many or a size class.

cdr3_nt	cdr3_aa	j_call	d_call	v_call	clone_size
TGTGCCCGAAGTACAGGTAACACTGAAGCTTTCTTT	CARSTGNTEAFF	TRBJ1-1	NA	TRBV30	NA
TGTGCCAGCAGCCAGACGCAGGGGAAGGAGGAGACCCAGTACTTC	CASSQTQGKEETQYF	TRBJ2-5	NA	TRBV14	NA
TGTGCCAGTAGTTTCCCGGGACTAGCAATCTGGGAGCAGTTCTTC	CASSFPGLAIWEQFF	TRBJ2-1	TRBD2	TRBV19	NA
TGTGCCAGCAGTCCACAGGGTGGTAATGAAAAACTGTTTTTT	CASSPQGGNEKLFF	TRBJ1-4	NA	TRBV7-2	NA
TGTGCCAGCAGCGTAGGGACGGAAGATGGCTACACCTTC	CASSVGTEDGYTF	TRBJ1-2	NA	TRBV9	few
TGCGCCAGCAGCCCCAGGTTATCCGTCACCGGGGAGCTGTTTTTT	CASSPRLSVTGELFF	TRBJ2-2	NA	TRBV4-1	NA
TGTGCCAGCGACTACGCCGGGGAGCTGTTTTTT	CASDYAGELFF	TRBJ2-2	NA	TRBV2	NA
TGTGCCAGCAGCTCCACCGCGGGGGCGGAACAGTACTTC	CASSSTAGAEQYF	TRBJ2-7	NA	TRBV7-7	NA
TGCAGCGTATCGACTAGCGAGACCCAGTACTTC	CSVSTSETQYF	TRBJ2-5	TRBD2	TRBV29-1	NA
TGTGCCAGCCAAATACCGGGACAGGGCTACAATGAGCAGTTCTTC	CASQIPGQGYNEQFF	TRBJ2-1	TRBD1	TRBV6-5	NA
TGTGCCAGTAGTATGGCCGGGAGTGCCTACAATGAGCAGTTCTTC	CASSMAGSAYNEQFF	TRBJ2-1	NA	TRBV19	once
TGTGCCAGCAGGGGGCGTACCAACTCTGGGGCCAACGTCCTGACTTTC	CASRGRTNSGANVLTF	TRBJ2-6	NA	TRBV7-9	NA
TGTGCCAGCAGTGAATTCTGGCGAGGCACAGATACGCAGTATTTT	CASSEFWRGTDTQYF	TRBJ2-3	NA	TRBV6-1	NA
TGTGCCACCAGCACCCAAGCTCTCGGCAATCAGCCCCAGCATTTT	CATSTQALGNQPQHF	TRBJ1-5	NA	TRBV15	NA
TGTGCCAGCAGCCAAGAGGTCTTTTCGGGACAGGCGATGGGGTATGGCTACACCTTC	CASSQEVFSGQAMGYGYTF	TRBJ1-2	TRBD1	TRBV4-2	NA
TGTGCCAGCAGCTTAGGTTTTGGGGACACTGAAGCTTTCTTT	CASSLGFGDTEAFF	TRBJ1-1	NA	TRBV7-2	NA
TGTGCCAGCTCTGGGCAGTCGAACACTGAAGCTTTCTTT	CASSGQSNTEAFF	TRBJ1-1	NA	TRBV18	NA
TGTGCCAGTAGTATAGGGGGACAACGGGCAGATACGCAGTATTTT	CASSIGGQRADTQYF	TRBJ2-3	NA	TRBV19	NA
TGTGCCAGCAGTCACCGGACGGCCGCAGAGACCCAGTACTTC	CASSHRTAAETQYF	TRBJ2-5	NA	TRBV6-5	once
TGTGCCAGCACAGAGGAAAGGGGTCAGCCCCAGCATTTT	CASTEERGQPQHF	TRBJ1-5	NA	TRBV2	once
TGTGCCAGTAGTACCTATGGTCCCGGGACAGGGGGCTCCGGGGAGCTGTTTTTT	CASSTYGPGTGGSGELFF	TRBJ2-2	TRBD1	TRBV19	NA
TGTGCCAGCAGTGCCGGGACAGGAACCTACGAGCAGTACTTC	CASSAGTGTYEQYF	TRBJ2-7	TRBD1	TRBV27	NA
TGTGCCAGCTCACCACCACCGATCACTACTGAAGCTTTCTTT	CASSPPPITTEAFF	TRBJ1-1	NA	TRBV18	NA
TGTGCCAGCAGCAAAGCGGGGGCAGGGGGGGAGCAGTACTTC	CASSKAGAGGEQYF	TRBJ2-7	NA	TRBV21-1	NA
TGTGCCAGCAGTGAATGCCCGGTCCAGCCCCAGCATTTT	CASSECPVQPQHF	TRBJ1-5	NA	TRBV25-1	NA
TGTGCCACCAGTGACGGATCCTATGGCTACACCTTC	CATSDGSYGYTF	TRBJ1-2	NA	TRBV15	NA
TGTGCCAGCAGCCCAGGCGTCCTATACGAGCAGTACTTC	CASSPGVLYEQYF	TRBJ2-7	NA	TRBV28	NA
TGTGCCAGCAGCTTAGATAATTCACCCCTCCACTTT	CASSLDNSPLHF	TRBJ1-6	NA	TRBV7-9	once
TGTGCCAGCAGCTTGCAATTCGGCTCTGAAGCTTTCTTT	CASSLQFGSEAFF	TRBJ1-1	NA	TRBV5-6	NA
TGTGCCAGCAGCCGATCCAGGGGCACAGATACGCAGTATTTT	CASSRSRGTDTQYF	TRBJ2-3	NA	TRBV11-2	few
TGTGCCAGCACACCCCCACCGACAGGGGGCGTTAGGCAGCCCCAGCATTTT	CASTPPPTGGVRQPQHF	TRBJ1-5	TRBD1	TRBV2	NA
TGTGCCAGCAGCTTAGGTGTCCGAGGCTACGAGCAGTACTTC	CASSLGVRGYEQYF	TRBJ2-7	NA	TRBV7-2	NA
TGTGCCAGCAGCTTAGTAGGGACAGGGGGTGCCTACGAGCAGTACTTC	CASSLVGTGGAYEQYF	TRBJ2-7	TRBD1	TRBV7-2	NA
TGTGCCAGCAGTGACACCGGCACCTGGGGCGAGCAGTACTTC	CASSDTGTWGEQYF	TRBJ2-7	NA	TRBV2	NA
TGCGCCAGCAGCCAACAGACCACAGATACGCAGTATTTT	CASSQQTTDTQYF	TRBJ2-3	NA	TRBV4-3	NA
TGCGCCAGCAGTCAATCTATCCGAGGACAGGGGTCCGGGGAGCTGTTTTTT	CASSQSIRGQGSGELFF	TRBJ2-2	TRBD1	TRBV23-1	NA
TGTGCCAGCAGCGTGACAGGGGCCTCTCTGGATACGCAGTATTTT	CASSVTGASLDTQYF	TRBJ2-3	TRBD1	TRBV5-4	NA
TGTGCCAGTAGTTTGCTCACCGGGGAGCTGTTTTTT	CASSLLTGELFF	TRBJ2-2	NA	TRBV19	NA
TGTGCCAGCTCACGCACCCGGGACAGGGATTATGGCTACACCTTC	CASSRTRDRDYGYTF	TRBJ1-2	TRBD1	TRBV18	once
TGTGCCAGCAGGGCCGGGACAGTCTATGGCTACACCTTC	CASRAGTVYGYTF	TRBJ1-2	TRBD1	TRBV6-5	NA
TGTGCCAGCAGAAGCCCGGGACAGAGCTACAATGAGCAGTTCTTC	CASRSPGQSYNEQFF	TRBJ2-1	TRBD1	TRBV27	NA
TGTGCCAGCAGCCCGTTTTCGGGCGAGGGCTACACCTTC	CASSPFSGEGYTF	TRBJ1-2	NA	TRBV11-2	NA
TGTGCCAGCTCCCGAGGACAGACCCCTAGCACAGATACGCAGTATTTT	CASSRGQTPSTDTQYF	TRBJ2-3	NA	TRBV18	NA
TGTGCCAGCAGCTTAATGTGGGGAACAGATACGCAGTATTTT	CASSLMWGTDTQYF	TRBJ2-3	NA	TRBV7-3	NA
TGTGCCAGCAGCTTAGGCGGAGGGAGCTCCTACGAGCAGTACTTC	CASSLGGGSSYEQYF	TRBJ2-7	NA	TRBV11-3	NA
TGTGCCAGCAGCGTAGAGGAGGGTCTAGGTTCACCCCTCCACTTT	CASSVEEGLGSPLHF	TRBJ1-6	NA	TRBV9	once